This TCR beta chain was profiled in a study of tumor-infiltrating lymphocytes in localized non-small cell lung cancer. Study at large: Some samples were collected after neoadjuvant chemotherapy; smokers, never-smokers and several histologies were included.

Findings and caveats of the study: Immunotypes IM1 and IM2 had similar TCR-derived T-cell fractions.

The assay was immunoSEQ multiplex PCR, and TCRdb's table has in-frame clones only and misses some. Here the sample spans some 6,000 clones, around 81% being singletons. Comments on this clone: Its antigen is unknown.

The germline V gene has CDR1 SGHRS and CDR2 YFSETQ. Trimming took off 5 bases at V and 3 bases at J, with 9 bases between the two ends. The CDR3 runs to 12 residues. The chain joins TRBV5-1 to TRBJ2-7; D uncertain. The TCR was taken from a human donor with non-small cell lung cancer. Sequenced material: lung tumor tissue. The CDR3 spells CASSTDGYEQYF. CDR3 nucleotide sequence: TGCGCCAGCAGTACGGACGGCTACGAGCAGTACTTC.